The 32 T cell receptor beta chains presented below share a single source sample, sequenced in a study of T-cell reconstitution after alpha-beta-depleted transplantation in children (dated by TCRdb to 2015 to 2016). Preparation of the library involved PCR. TCRdb records Illumina HiSeq 2500 as the sequencer. Molecular barcoding was employed in the preparation of TCR libraries, with unique molecular identifiers being used to normalize TCRbeta repertoire quantification. TCRdb redid the processing of the public reads, applying fastp at Q25 and MiXCR, and retained in-frame beta chains. Here each entry gathers all rows of one CDR3 protein and keeps the most common genes and DNA. The sample table shows hundreds of thousands of distinct CDR3 sequences, and roughly a tenth are seen once. The ten largest account for less than 4.5% of the sample. The sequenced sample was PBMCs from the stem cell graft donor, obtained from the stem cell graft. These receptors all come from a human donor who donated a stem cell graft to a child with acute myeloid leukemia.

In its sample, this clonotype was seen many times. The chain has TRBV9 and TRBJ2-7; 7 bases line up with TRBD1. J lost 7 bases, V lost 1 base, and 5 bases had no gene match. Germline values: CDR1 SGDLS, CDR2 YYNGEE. The length of the CDR3 is 13 residues. CDR3 protein: CASSVSAGGEQYF. The CDR3 DNA follows: TGTGCCAGCAGCGTATCCGCAGGGGGAGAGCAGTACTTC.

This clonotype was seen many times. The rearrangement links TRBV7-2 to TRBJ1-1, with TRBD1 as a possible D gene (6 bases). The V end was cut by 2 bases, the J end by 0 bases, with 16 bases between. CDR1 is SGHTA and CDR2 is FQGNSA in the germline V gene. This CDR3 is built from 17 residues. The CDR3 loop is CASSLWTVSLMNTEAFF. The CDR3 coding sequence is TGTGCCAGCAGCTTATGGACAGTCAGCCTCATGAACACTGAAGCTTTCTTT.

This clonotype came up a few times. This chain connects TRBV29-1 to TRBJ1-1; a weak D match, TRBD1 (5 bases). Germline values: CDR1 SQVTM, CDR2 ANQGSEA. The CDR3 loop spans 12 amino acids. Between the trimmed V and J ends, which lost 8 bases and 6 bases, there was a span of 16 bases. CDR3 bases: TGCAGCTCAGAGGGGACTAACCCTGAAGCTTTCTTT. Protein sequence: CSSEGTNPEAFF.

V usage is TRBV12-3 or TRBV12-4 and J usage is TRBJ2-3, with 9 bases matching TRBD2. With V trimmed by 4 bases and J by 5 bases, 4 bases remained unmatched. There are 14 residues in the CDR3. The CDR3 reads CASSSSGKGDTQYF. Written as DNA, the CDR3 is TGTGCCAGCAGTTCTAGCGGGAAGGGAGATACGCAGTATTTT.

This clonotype was recorded at least ten times. The genes are TRBV20-1 and TRBJ2-1; D call uncertain. The CDR3 has 13 residues. Trimming took off 4 bases at V and 5 bases at J, with 12 bases between the two ends. Germline-derived CDR1 and CDR2 are DFQATT and SNEGSKA (reference sequence). CDR3 nucleotides: TGCAGTGCTAATAAGGTCGGCGACAATGAGCAGTTCTTC. Residues: CSANKVGDNEQFF.

The V gene is TRBV29-1, the J gene TRBJ2-1, with TRBD2 matching 12 bases. The CDR3 spans 18 residues. V shed 5 bases, J shed 3 bases, and the junction held 14 bases outside the gene matches. Germline V gives CDR1 SQVTM, CDR2 ANQGSEA. This chain's CDR3 is CSVQGLAGGPWDYNEQFF. The CDR3 DNA is TGCAGCGTTCAAGGGCTAGCGGGAGGGCCGTGGGACTACAATGAGCAGTTCTTC.

This clonotype turned up a few times. The chain links TRBV25-1 to TRBJ1-3, with unresolved D. Germline assignment: CDR1 MGHDK and CDR2 SYGVNS. The V and J ends lost 4 bases and 0 bases respectively, with 13 bases between them. The CDR3 consists of 16 residues. CDR3 DNA sequence: TGTGCCAGCAGTGGATCCAGGCAAATCTCTGGAAACACCATATATTTT. It encodes CASSGSRQISGNTIYF. The entire variable domain, with the rest obtained from reference TRBV25-1 and TRBJ1-3, is as follows: EADIYQTPRYLVIGTGKKITLECSQTMGHDKMYWYQQDPGMELHLIHYSYGVNSTEKGDLSSESTVSRIRTEHFPLTLESARPSHTSQYLCASSGSRQISGNTIYFGEGSWLTVV.

The chain has TRBV27 and TRBJ2-5, with 8 bases that match TRBD1. Germline V gives CDR1 MNHEY, CDR2 SMNVEV (reference sequence). The CDR3 extends over 16 amino acids. V was pared by 6 bases and J by 0 bases, with 9 bases of the junction left unmatched. CDR3 sequence: CASRALTGAYQETQYF. CDR3 nucleotides: TGTGCCAGCAGGGCCTTGACAGGGGCGTACCAAGAGACCCAGTACTTC.

In its sample, this clonotype was seen a few times. The CDR3, as DNA: TGTGCCAGCAGCCACTTGGGGGGCAATCGGCCGTTCTTC. This codes for CASSHLGGNRPFF. The rearrangement uses TRBV12-3 or TRBV12-4 and TRBJ2-1; D may be TRBD1 or TRBD2 (6 bases each). V was cut by 6 bases and J by 15 bases, with 21 bases left in between. CDR3 length equals 13 residues.

This clonotype has only a few counts. The rearrangement uses TRBV6-7 and TRBJ1-5; D is perhaps TRBD1 (5 bases). TRBV6-7 is sorted into the ORF group, with uncertain function. CDR3 length equals 15 residues. The V gene lost 9 bases and the J gene lost 3 bases, with 18 bases spanning the gap. In DNA, the CDR3 is TGTGCCAGTCCGGTGGGGGATTCGGACAATCAGCCCCAGCATTTT. Protein product: CASPVGDSDNQPQHF.

This clonotype was seen a few times. The gene calls are TRBV29-1 and TRBJ1-4; D gene uncertain. With 1 base removed from V and 0 bases from J, the gap between germline ends came to 6 bases. The CDR3 spans 14 residues. The germline V gene encodes CDR1 SQVTM and CDR2 ANQGSEA. CDR3: CSVEVLATNEKLFF. The CDR3 DNA sequence: TGCAGCGTTGAAGTACTGGCAACTAATGAAAAACTGTTTTTT. Supplemented by reference TRBV29-1 and TRBJ1-4, the full variable domain reads SAVISQKPSRDICQRGTSLTIQCQVDSQVTMMFWYRQQPGQSLTLIATANQGSEATYESGFVIDKFPISRPNLTFSTLTVSNMSPEDSSIYLCSVEVLATNEKLFFGSGTQLSVL.

This clonotype was seen many times. The rearrangement uses TRBV4-3 and TRBJ2-7; D possibly matches TRBD1 or TRBD2 (5 bases each). With 2 bases removed from V and 3 bases from J, the gap between germline ends came to 17 bases. This CDR3 comprises 16 residues. Germline V lookup: CDR1 LGHNA, CDR2 YSLEER. The CDR3 loop reads CASSQSPGPTRYEQYF. The CDR3 DNA follows: TGCGCCAGCAGCCAAAGCCCGGGACCGACCCGCTACGAGCAGTACTTC.

This clonotype appeared many times. This sequence joins TRBV7-9 and TRBJ1-1; 12 bases fit TRBD1. CDR3 length: 15 residues. V was pared by 7 bases and J by 5 bases, with 8 bases of the junction left unmatched. Germline loops: CDR1 SEHNR, CDR2 FQNEAQ (reference sequence). CDR3 residues: CASILGQGAWTEAFF. CDR3 nucleotides: TGTGCCAGCATATTGGGACAGGGGGCTTGGACTGAAGCTTTCTTT.

The rearrangement links TRBV2 to TRBJ2-2, with D uncertain. V lost 1 base and J 8 bases, leaving 8 bases between the germline ends. Germline values: CDR1 SNHLY, CDR2 FYNNEI. The CDR3 length is 13 residues. The CDR3 sequence is CASSEVPRGELFF. CDR3 in DNA: TGTGCCAGCAGTGAAGTCCCGAGGGGGGAGCTGTTTTTT.

This clonotype has just a few counts. The chain couples TRBV9 to TRBJ2-1, with D unresolved. This CDR3 region has 12 residues. V shed 3 bases and J shed 3 bases, with 4 bases lying between them. Germline values: CDR1 SGDLS, CDR2 YYNGEE. As DNA, the CDR3 is TGTGCCAGCAGCGCCCTCTACAATGAGCAGTTCTTC. This encodes CASSALYNEQFF.

This clonotype has at least ten counts. The genes are TRBV6-2 or TRBV6-3 and TRBJ1-1; D is unresolved. Germline V lookup: CDR1 MNHEY, CDR2 SVGEGT. This CDR3 comprises 13 residues. Trimming shortened V by 0 bases and J by 1 base, and 3 bases separated the two germline ends. CDR3 nucleotide sequence: TGTGCCAGCAGTTACTCGAGGAACACTGAAGCTTTCTTT. Residues: CASSYSRNTEAFF.

This clonotype has at least ten counts. V and J are TRBV29-1 and TRBJ2-5; D perhaps matches TRBD1 (6 bases). CDR3 size: 13 residues. The V and J ends lost 2 bases and 3 bases respectively, with 10 bases between them. Germline CDR1 SQVTM, CDR2 ANQGSEA. The CDR3 is CSVEQGGEETQYF. CDR3 DNA: TGCAGCGTTGAACAAGGGGGTGAAGAGACCCAGTACTTC.

Ten or more counts support this clonotype. The V and J genes are TRBV7-2 and TRBJ2-3; D is unclear. V gave up 5 bases and J gave up 7 bases, with 13 bases separating them. Germline V gene data show CDR1 as SGHTA and CDR2 as FQGNSA. CDR3 length: 13 residues. In nucleotides, the CDR3 is TGTGCCAGCAGCCCATCGATGGGATATACGCAGTATTTT. It codes for CASSPSMGYTQYF.

This clonotype showed up many times. This rearrangement joins TRBV4-2 to TRBJ1-1; weak D call: TRBD1 (5 bases). V lost 1 base and J lost 0, with 21 bases in between. The CDR3 is made up of 19 amino acids. Germline values: CDR1 LGHNA, CDR2 YNFKEQ. CDR3 sequence reads: CASSQVRVLRRQLNTEAFF. CDR3 in DNA: TGTGCCAGCAGCCAAGTGAGGGTTCTGCGACGACAGTTGAACACTGAAGCTTTCTTT.

This clonotype was picked up many times. The gene calls are TRBV7-2 and TRBJ2-7, with D unresolved. CDR3 length: 14 residues. The germline V gene encodes CDR1 SGHTA and CDR2 FQGNSA. The germline V and J ends were trimmed by 1 base and 2 bases, with 9 bases remaining between them. Written as DNA, the CDR3 is TGTGCCAGCAGCTTAGGGTCGGCAGCCTACGAGCAGTACTTC. Protein product: CASSLGSAAYEQYF. Full variable domain (remainder filled in from reference TRBV7-2 and TRBJ2-7): GAGVSQSPSNKVTEKGKDVELRCDPISGHTALYWYRQSLGQGLEFLIYFQGNSAPDKSGLPSDRFSAERTGGSVSTLTIQRTQQEDSAVYLCASSLGSAAYEQYFGPGTRLTVT.

This clonotype was recorded at least ten times. The chain uses TRBV7-2 and TRBJ2-5, with TRBD1 as a possible D gene (6 bases). Trimming removed 0 bases at V and 0 bases at J, with 14 bases between. Germline values: CDR1 SGHTA, CDR2 FQGNSA. The CDR3 spans 17 residues. The CDR3 loop is CASSLAPRGLYQETQYF. For the CDR3, the DNA is TGTGCCAGCAGCTTAGCGCCCAGGGGCTTGTACCAAGAGACCCAGTACTTC.

In its sample, this clonotype was seen once. The chain employs TRBV2 and TRBJ2-1; tentative D call: TRBD2 (5 bases). The germline V gene has CDR1 SNHLY and CDR2 FYNNEI. The V end was cut by 3 bases, the J end by 7 bases, with 13 bases between. The CDR3 loop spans 14 amino acids. The CDR3 reads CASSERLALNEQFF. The CDR3 DNA reads as TGTGCCAGCAGTGAGAGGCTAGCCCTGAATGAGCAGTTCTTC.

This clonotype turned up a few times. This sequence joins TRBV7-2 and TRBJ2-1, with 9 bases fitting TRBD2. Germline values: CDR1 SGHTA, CDR2 FQGNSA. The CDR3 length is 15 residues. The V and J ends lost 6 bases and 9 bases, in that order; junction bases with no gene match: 12. The CDR3 region is CASRQIAGAEGEQFF. The CDR3, as DNA: TGTGCCAGCAGACAAATAGCGGGAGCGGAGGGTGAGCAGTTCTTC. Combining the CDR3 with reference TRBV7-2 and TRBJ2-1 gives the whole variable domain GAGVSQSPSNKVTEKGKDVELRCDPISGHTALYWYRQSLGQGLEFLIYFQGNSAPDKSGLPSDRFSAERTGGSVSTLTIQRTQQEDSAVYLCASRQIAGAEGEQFFGPGTRLTVL.

The genes are TRBV20-1 and TRBJ2-5, with D unclear. The CDR3 runs 12 residues. V gave up 6 bases and J gave up 7 bases, with 15 bases separating them. Germline loops: CDR1 DFQATT, CDR2 SNEGSKA (reference sequence). The chain's CDR3 is CSALLGLVTQYF. The CDR3 region has the DNA TGCAGTGCACTACTTGGGCTGGTGACCCAGTACTTC.

This rearrangement joins TRBV7-3 to TRBJ2-7; D might be TRBD1 (5 bases). Per the germline V gene, CDR1 is SGHTA and CDR2 is FQGTGA. Trimming took 2 bases from V and 0 from J, leaving 11 bases between them. The CDR3 length is 15 residues. The CDR3 bases are TGTGCCAGCAGCTTATATGGGGCAGGCTCCTACGAGCAGTACTTC. Protein: CASSLYGAGSYEQYF.

The chain couples TRBV6-1 to TRBJ2-3; the match to TRBD1 covers 7 bases. The ends lost 10 bases at V and 6 bases at J; junction bases unmatched: 13. This CDR3 region has 14 residues. Per the germline V gene, CDR1 is MNHNS and CDR2 is SASEGT. CDR3 region: CATATTGSADTQYF. The CDR3 bases are TGTGCCACCGCGACGACAGGGTCAGCCGATACGCAGTATTTT.

A few counts support this clonotype. CDR3 loop: CASRTSGRANEQYF. DNA for the CDR3: TGTGCCAGCAGAACTAGCGGGAGGGCCAACGAGCAGTACTTC. The chain has TRBV3-1 and TRBJ2-7, with 13 bases fitting TRBD2. V dropped 6 bases and J dropped 5; count of bases not matched to a gene: 4. In germline, CDR1 is LGHDT, CDR2 YNNKEL (reference sequence). The CDR3 totals 14 residues.

This clonotype turned up a few times. V is TRBV5-1 and J is TRBJ2-5; the D gene is possibly TRBD2 (6 bases). The germline gives CDR1 SGHRS, CDR2 YFSETQ. V dropped 0 bases and J dropped 3 bases, with 12 bases sitting between them. The CDR3 contains 15 residues. Here the CDR3 reads CASSLAGDSEETQYF. For the CDR3, the DNA is TGCGCCAGCAGCTTGGCCGGGGACTCGGAAGAGACCCAGTACTTC.

There are many counts of this clonotype. At one end the junction does not follow the germline gene, possibly because of a read error. The rearrangement links TRBV7-2 to TRBJ2-7, with D perhaps matching TRBD2 (6 bases). Germline loops: CDR1 SGHTA, CDR2 FQGNSA. This CDR3 region has 12 residues. This chain's CDR3 is CASSQSRGLHRF. For the CDR3, the DNA is TGTGCCAGCAGCCAAAGCCGGGGACTTCACCGCTTC.

This chain connects TRBV12-3 or TRBV12-4 to TRBJ2-1; the D is unclear. The CDR3 spans 16 residues. Between the trimmed V and J ends, which lost 5 bases and 0 bases, there was a span of 14 bases. The CDR3 reads CASSPRSLNSYNEQFF. The CDR3 DNA is TGTGCCAGCAGTCCCAGGTCCCTTAACTCCTACAATGAGCAGTTCTTC.

At least ten counts were recorded for this clonotype. The rearrangement links TRBV20-1 to TRBJ2-3, with 11 bases fitting TRBD1. The CDR3 spans 15 residues. Germline V CDR1 and CDR2: DFQATT, SNEGSKA (reference sequence). The V segment lost 0 bases and the J segment 4 bases; nucleotides outside the gene matches: 3. In DNA form, the CDR3 reads TGCAGTGCTAGAGATGGACAGGGGGCAGCAGATACGCAGTATTTT. This codes for CSARDGQGAADTQYF.

At least ten counts were recorded for this clonotype. This chain uses TRBV5-1 with TRBJ2-2; no firm D call. Germline V gene sequence: CDR1 SGHRS, CDR2 YFSETQ. V gave up 4 bases and J gave up 5 bases, with 15 bases separating them. This CDR3 spans 15 amino acids. In DNA form, the CDR3 reads TGCGCCAGCAGCCCCGCTCCGAAAGGGACCGGGGAGCTGTTTTTT. The encoded protein is CASSPAPKGTGELFF.